This TCR beta chain was identified in a study of blood T cell repertoires in COVID-19. Study context: Donors in the United States, Italy and Spain gave samples during acute or convalescent COVID-19.

Trimming at V came to 2 bases and at J to 3 bases, leaving 7 bases not matched to a gene. The germline V gene has CDR1 MNHEY and CDR2 SVGAGI. The CDR3 sequence is 15 residues long. TCRdb's copy holds only in-frame clones and misses some; the assay was immunoSEQ multiplex PCR. The data show about 140,000 clones, approximately 83% seen once. The sample consisted of peripheral blood. V usage is TRBV6-5 and J usage is TRBJ2-7; 7 bases line up with TRBD2. The sequence came from a woman in her fifties or sixties with acute or convalescent COVID-19. CDR3 in DNA: TGTGCCAGCAGTTACCTGGGCGGGAGCGGCTACGAGCAGTACTTC. Amino acid sequence: CASSYLGGSGYEQYF.